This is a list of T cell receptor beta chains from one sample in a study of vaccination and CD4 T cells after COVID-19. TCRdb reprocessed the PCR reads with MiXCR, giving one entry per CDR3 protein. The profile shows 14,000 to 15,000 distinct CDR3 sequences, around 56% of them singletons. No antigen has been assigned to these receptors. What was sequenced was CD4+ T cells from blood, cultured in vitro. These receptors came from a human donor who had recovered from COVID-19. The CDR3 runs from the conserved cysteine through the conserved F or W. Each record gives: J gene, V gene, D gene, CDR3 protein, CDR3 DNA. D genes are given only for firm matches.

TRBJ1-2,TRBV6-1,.,CASSGAWGRNDYGYTF,TGTGCCAGCAGTGGGGCCTGGGGGCGGAATGATTATGGCTACACCTTC
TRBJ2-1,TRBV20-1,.,CSARDKRGGDNEQFF,TGCAGTGCTAGAGATAAACGAGGAGGAGATAATGAGCAGTTCTTC
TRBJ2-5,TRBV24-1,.,CATSDRSEGETQYF,TGTGCCACCAGTGATCGATCAGAGGGAGAGACCCAGTACTTC
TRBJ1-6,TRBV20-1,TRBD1,CSAQTGMSSPLHF,TGCAGTGCTCAGACAGGGATGAGTTCACCCCTCCACTTT
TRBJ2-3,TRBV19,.,CASSRTYTDTQYF,TGTGCCAGTAGCAGAACTTACACAGATACGCAGTATTTT
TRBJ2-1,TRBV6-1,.,CASSPTEGYNEQFF,TGTGCCAGCAGCCCCACGGAGGGCTACAATGAGCAGTTCTTC
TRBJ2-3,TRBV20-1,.,CSARGTRTDTQYF,TGCAGTGCTAGGGGTACCCGCACAGATACGCAGTATTTT
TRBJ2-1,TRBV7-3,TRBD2,CASKTSGSSYNEQFF,TGTGCCAGCAAAACTAGCGGGAGTTCTTACAATGAGCAGTTCTTC
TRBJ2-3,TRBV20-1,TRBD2,CSASSLAERGRSTDTQYF,TGCAGTGCTAGTAGCCTAGCGGAGAGGGGTAGGAGCACAGATACGCAGTATTTT
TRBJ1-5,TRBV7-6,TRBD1,CASSLASGGKQPQHF,TGTGCCAGCAGCTTAGCATCAGGGGGTAAGCAGCCCCAGCATTTT